This entry lists 9 T cell receptor beta chains sequenced from one sample in a study of beta chain features in type 1 diabetes. Expressed TCRB transcripts were sequenced because the entire RNA isolate underwent reverse transcription. Measured with immunoSEQ multiplex PCR; TCRdb has only the in-frame clones, and not every one. The profile shows roughly 120,000 clones, roughly 43% of them singletons. Source material: stem cell memory CD4+ T cells from blood. The receptors shown here come from a woman aged 18-29 years in good health.

This sequence joins TRBV5-1 and TRBJ2-1; 8 nucleotides line up with TRBD2. V lost 4 bases and J lost 4; bases outside the gene matches: 10. CDR1 and CDR2 (germline): SGHRS, YFSETQ. The CDR3 consists of 16 residues. In DNA, the CDR3 is TGCGCCAGCAGCCCGGGCGGGGGGAGCTCGTACAATGAGCAGTTCTTC. Translation gives CASSPGGGSSYNEQFF.

Only a few counts were recorded for this clone. The chain recombines TRBV19 with TRBJ2-3, with a possible D match to TRBD2 (5 bases). The CDR3 consists of 14 residues. Looked up from germline, CDR1 is LNHDA and CDR2 is SQIVND (reference sequence). V dropped 3 bases and J dropped 3 bases, with 10 bases sitting between them. The CDR3 nucleotides are TGTGCCAGTAGTATCGGATTAGCGACAGATACGCAGTATTTT. Translating gives CASSIGLATDTQYF.

The chain uses TRBV18 and TRBJ1-1, with TRBD1 as a possible D gene (5 bases). CDR3 size: 16 residues. Germline values: CDR1 KGHSH, CDR2 LQKENI. Trimming removed 2 bases from V and 3 bases from J, with 16 bases in between. This chain's CDR3 is CASSPSIRGKDTEAFF. CDR3 DNA: TGTGCCAGCTCACCATCAATCCGGGGGAAAGACACTGAAGCTTTCTTT.

This clone has only a few counts. This rearrangement joins TRBV5-1 to TRBJ1-1, with TRBD1 as a possible D gene (6 bases). The CDR3 runs to 13 residues. CDR1 and CDR2 from the germline V gene are SGHRS and YFSETQ. V was pared by 0 bases and J by 10 bases, with 13 bases between. CDR3 residues: CASSLADGGAAFF. CDR3 DNA: TGCGCCAGCAGCTTGGCCGACGGGGGGGCAGCTTTCTTT.

This clone has just a few counts. The V call is TRBV29-1, the J call TRBJ1-2, with D perhaps TRBD1 (6 bases). V gave up 5 bases and J gave up 4 bases, with 14 bases separating them. The germline gives CDR1 SQVTM, CDR2 ANQGSEA. This CDR3 region has 13 residues. The CDR3 nucleotides read TGCAGCGTTTCAAAGGACAGCATCTATGGCTACACCTTC. This sequence encodes CSVSKDSIYGYTF.

In nucleotides, the CDR3 is TGTGCCAGCTCCCTCACGAGGGGGTCACGAGCAGATACGCAGTATTTT. Protein product: CASSLTRGSRADTQYF. The chain recombines TRBV19 with TRBJ2-3, with D possibly TRBD1 on 6 matching bases. This CDR3 contains 16 residues. Trimming removed 9 bases at V and 4 bases at J, with 23 bases between. Germline lookup yields CDR1 LNHDA and CDR2 SQIVND (reference sequence).

This clone was counted a single time. This same CDR3 is encoded by further DNA sequences in the sample. This chain uses TRBV5-1 with TRBJ1-1; possibly TRBD1 for D (5 bases). Germline-derived CDR1 and CDR2 are SGHRS and YFSETQ. Between the trimmed V and J ends, which lost 2 bases and 4 bases, there was a span of 9 bases. The CDR3 contains 13 residues. CDR3 DNA sequence: TGCGCCAGCAGCTTTACGGGGGGCACTGAAGCTTTCTTT. Its protein is CASSFTGGTEAFF. The full variable domain, completed using reference TRBV5-1 and TRBJ1-1, is KAGVTQTPRYLIKTRGQQVTLSCSPISGHRSVSWYQQTPGQGLQFLFEYFSETQRNKGNFPGRFSGRQFSNSRSEMNVSTLELGDSALYLCASSFTGGTEAFFGQGTRLTVV.

This chain joins TRBV27 and TRBJ2-7, with TRBD1 identical over 8 bases. Germline-derived CDR1 and CDR2 are MNHEY and SMNVEV (reference sequence). CDR3 size: 14 residues. With 6 bases clipped from V and 4 bases from J, the junction kept 8 bases outside the gene matches. Here the CDR3 reads CASRGQGGQYEQYF. The CDR3 coding sequence is TGTGCCAGCAGAGGACAGGGCGGCCAATACGAGCAGTACTTC.

The rearrangement joins TRBV6-6 to TRBJ2-7, with 13 bases aligning to TRBD2. Per germline, CDR1 MNHNY and CDR2 SVGAGI (reference sequence). The CDR3 has 14 residues. The trim removed 10 bases at V and 7 bases at J, leaving 10 bases unmatched. The CDR3 DNA sequence: TGTGCCACCGAAACTAGCGGGAGGGAGAGGGAGCAGTACTTC. Protein sequence: CATETSGREREQYF.